The source of this TCR beta chain is a study of Ad26.COV2.S vaccination and SARS-CoV-2 variants. Study summary: Donor was one of the participants in the Ad26.COV2.S arm of the COV1001 trial. The authors gave Ad26.COV2.S intramuscularly, either once or twice 56 days apart.

Study-level points and caveats: Placebo recipients trailed vaccine recipients in spike-specific TCR breadth.

Regarding this clone: Its antigen is as yet unknown.

Noted treatment: about 20 received Ad26.COV2.S at low or high dose, single or two shots; 5 received placebo; per-sample allocation not given. Vaccine and placebo recipients were sampled on day 63 after the first injection. An Ad26 vector was used to express Wuhan-strain SARS-CoV-2 spike as the vaccine. Measured with immunoSEQ multiplex PCR; TCRdb has only the in-frame clones, and not every one. The sample lists about 350,000 clones, less than 90% occurring once. The sequence was obtained from a person aged 18-65 years who received the Ad26.COV2.S COVID-19 vaccine or a placebo. This sample comprised peripheral blood, obtained in a trial of Ad26.COV2.S vaccine versus placebo.

The CDR3: CATSDPTGGEQYF. The CDR3 DNA follows: TGTGCCACCAGTGACCCGACCGGAGGCGAGCAGTACTTC. The chain is built from TRBV24-1 and TRBJ2-7, with D perhaps matching TRBD2 (5 bases). The V gene's germline CDR1 is KGHDR and CDR2 SFDVKD. The CDR3 extends over 13 amino acids. Trimming stripped 4 bases from V and 6 bases from J, with 12 bases between.